The 24 T cell receptor beta chains given below trace back to one sample, sequenced in a study of T cell repertoires in cytomegalovirus infection (dated by TCRdb to the late 2010s). The reads were generated on an Illumina HiSeq 1500. The raw public reads went through TCRdb reprocessing: fastp at Q25, MiXCR clone calling, in-frame beta chains kept. Identical CDR3 proteins give one entry, which carries the most common genes and DNA. Present in this sample are about 300,000 distinct CDR3 sequences, 8% to 10% of which were seen just once. The top ten constitute more than 2.5% of the sample. Sequenced input: PBMCs. Receptor source: a human donor in good health (CMV status not recorded). Some clones in this sample may be carry-over from other donors' samples.

At least ten counts were recorded for this clonotype. The chain employs TRBV2 and TRBJ1-4; D is possibly TRBD1 (5 bases). Germline lookup yields CDR1 SNHLY and CDR2 FYNNEI. This CDR3 has 15 residues. The V end lost 3 bases, the J end lost 8 bases, and 16 bases lay between the germline ends. This CDR3 reads CASSDARGSREKLFF. DNA for the CDR3: TGTGCCAGCAGTGACGCTAGGGGAAGTAGGGAAAAACTGTTTTTT.

The V call is TRBV18, the J call TRBJ2-1; the match to TRBD1 covers 9 bases. V was clipped by 6 bases and J by 7 bases; unmatched bases: 7. Germline CDR1 KGHSH, CDR2 LQKENI. The CDR3 consists of 14 residues. CDR3 bases: TGTGCCAGCTCGCTCGGGACAGGGTGGAATGAGCAGTTCTTC. Amino acid sequence: CASSLGTGWNEQFF.

This clonotype was detected ten times or more. The J gene is TRBJ1-5, the V gene TRBV20-1; D unclear. This CDR3 comprises 13 residues. Germline CDR1 and CDR2: DFQATT and SNEGSKA (reference sequence). V lost 7 bases and J 3 bases, leaving 13 bases between the germline ends. DNA of the CDR3: TGCAGTGTTCTCAGCGGCTCCAATCAGCCCCAGCATTTT. Translation: CSVLSGSNQPQHF.

This clonotype was seen repeatedly, ten times or more. CDR3 protein: CASSLVNSGGRDEQFF. The DNA of the CDR3 is TGTGCCAGCAGCTTAGTAAATAGCGGGGGTAGGGATGAGCAGTTCTTC. The gene calls are TRBV11-2 and TRBJ2-1; 9 positions agree with TRBD2. V lost 1 base to trimming and J lost 8 bases; unmatched junction nucleotides: 9. The CDR3 covers 16 residues. From germline, CDR1 is SGHAT and CDR2 FQNNGV.

This clonotype was detected ten times or more. One junction end disagrees with the germline gene, perhaps due to a read error. The chain employs TRBV7-6 and TRBJ2-3, with TRBD1 matching 8 bases. The length of the CDR3 is 12 residues. Per the germline V gene, CDR1 is SGHVS and CDR2 is FNYEAQ. The CDR3 is CASSPDRAPTDF. CDR3 DNA sequence: TGTGCCAGCAGCCCGGACAGGGCCCCTACGGATTTT.

The chain is built from TRBV5-1 and TRBJ1-2, with 8 bases matching TRBD1. The J segment lost 10 bases and the V segment lost 4 bases, leaving 9 bases of the junction unmatched. Germline V gene lookup returns CDR1 SGHRS and CDR2 YFSETQ. The CDR3 runs 13 residues. Here the CDR3 DNA reads TGCGCCAGCAGCAGGGGACAGGCGCTCGTCTACACCTTC. Translation gives CASSRGQALVYTF.

The CDR3 coding sequence is TGTGCCAGCAGCCAATCTACCACCCGGACTAGCGCAGATACGCAGTATTTT. It is translated as CASSQSTTRTSADTQYF. The chain joins TRBV3-1 to TRBJ2-3, with TRBD2 identical over 9 bases. The germline CDR1 and CDR2 sequences are LGHDT and YNNKEL (reference sequence). V dropped 2 bases and J dropped 4; count of bases not matched to a gene: 10. The CDR3 extends over 17 amino acids.

This clonotype was recorded at least ten times. The rearrangement joins TRBV28 to TRBJ2-2; 7 bases line up with TRBD2. CDR3 length: 14 residues. The ends lost 5 bases at V and 4 bases at J; junction bases unmatched: 4. CDR1 and CDR2 from the germline V gene are MDHEN and SYDVKM. CDR3 region: CASSGDYRTGELFF. The CDR3 bases are TGTGCCAGCAGTGGGGACTACCGCACCGGGGAGCTGTTTTTT.

The chain joins TRBV4-2 to TRBJ1-2; D possibly corresponds to TRBD1 (5 bases). The germline V gene encodes CDR1 LGHNA and CDR2 YNFKEQ. Trimming pared 0 bases from V and 3 bases from J, leaving 11 bases between. This CDR3 spans 15 amino acids. CDR3 bases: TGTGCCAGCAGCCAAGATCACCAGGGCTACTATGGCTACACCTTC. Protein product: CASSQDHQGYYGYTF.

The chain uses TRBV7-9 and TRBJ2-1; TRBD1 matches at 10 bases. The CDR3 extends over 15 amino acids. V lost 4 bases to trimming and J lost 3 bases; unmatched junction nucleotides: 3. From germline, CDR1 is SEHNR and CDR2 FQNEAQ (reference sequence). CDR3 nucleotide sequence: TGTGCCAGCAGCTCAGACAGGGGGCTCTACAATGAGCAGTTCTTC. Its protein product is CASSSDRGLYNEQFF.

This clonotype was found many times. V and J are TRBV12-3 or TRBV12-4 and TRBJ2-7; D is unclear. The CDR3 runs 14 residues. Between the trimmed V and J ends, which lost 2 bases and 0 bases, there was a span of 8 bases. CDR3 sequence reads: CASSLRRRSYEQYF. CDR3 DNA: TGTGCCAGCAGTTTAAGACGGCGCTCCTACGAGCAGTACTTC.

This clonotype has a single count. The gene calls are TRBV29-1 and TRBJ1-1, with no clear D. CDR1 SQVTM and CDR2 ANQGSEA come from the germline V gene. V dropped 7 bases and J dropped 4 bases, with 16 bases sitting between them. The CDR3 spans 13 residues. The DNA of the CDR3 is TGCAGCGGTGGGAGGGAGGTGAGCACTGAAGCTTTCTTT. It translates to CSGGREVSTEAFF.

V is TRBV5-4 and J is TRBJ2-7; weak D call: TRBD2 (7 bases). The V end was cut by 1 base, the J end by 6 bases, with 17 bases between. CDR3 length: 15 amino acids. Germline loops: CDR1 SGHNT, CDR2 YYREEE (reference sequence). The CDR3: CASSLRGGPAREQYF. CDR3 in DNA: TGTGCCAGCAGCTTGAGGGGGGGGCCAGCTCGCGAGCAGTACTTC.

This clonotype has a count of ten or more. This chain links TRBV7-2 with TRBJ1-6; TRBD1 agrees at 7 bases. Germline loops: CDR1 SGHTA, CDR2 FQGNSA. The CDR3 extends over 14 amino acids. The trim removed 5 bases at V and 8 bases at J, leaving 6 bases unmatched. This CDR3 is CASSRQGSDSPLHF. DNA for the CDR3: TGTGCCAGCAGCCGACAGGGCTCGGATTCACCCCTCCACTTT.

This clonotype was detected many times. The rearrangement uses TRBV14 and TRBJ2-7; maybe TRBD1 (5 bases). V lost 4 bases to trimming and J lost 1 base, with 14 bases between them. The CDR3 runs to 15 residues. Germline V gives CDR1 SGHDN, CDR2 FVKESK. The CDR3 here is CASSPKGHPSYEQYF. As DNA, the CDR3 is TGTGCCAGCAGCCCGAAAGGACATCCTTCCTACGAGCAGTACTTC.

This clonotype was recorded a few times. The V call is TRBV10-3, the J call TRBJ2-2; no reliable D call. Trimming stripped 3 bases from V and 4 bases from J, with 9 bases between. Germline CDR1 reads ENHRY; CDR2 reads SYGVKD. CDR3 length: 14 residues. CDR3 bases: TGTGCCATCAGTGATTCCGGCCGCACCGGGGAGCTGTTTTTT. Protein sequence: CAISDSGRTGELFF.

This clonotype was recorded many times. This chain links TRBV19 with TRBJ2-1; the match to TRBD2 covers 13 bases. V shed 7 bases and J 6 bases; nucleotides not matched to a gene: 9. The CDR3 extends over 16 amino acids. The germline V gene encodes CDR1 LNHDA and CDR2 SQIVND (reference sequence). The CDR3 spells CASTLLGLAGANEQFF. CDR3 DNA sequence: TGTGCCAGTACCCTCCTAGGACTAGCGGGGGCCAATGAGCAGTTCTTC.

This clonotype was found many times. The chain joins TRBV7-2 to TRBJ2-1; no definite D call. V shed 0 bases and J shed 3 bases, with 6 bases lying between them. CDR3 length: 14 residues. The germline V gene encodes CDR1 SGHTA and CDR2 FQGNSA. For the CDR3, the DNA is TGTGCCAGCAGCTTAGCTGGAGACTACAATGAGCAGTTCTTC. Protein: CASSLAGDYNEQFF.

This sequence joins TRBV20-1 and TRBJ2-1; no reliable D call. This CDR3 is built from 12 residues. V lost 6 bases to trimming and J lost 9 bases, with 15 bases between them. Per germline, CDR1 DFQATT and CDR2 SNEGSKA (reference sequence). CDR3 loop: CSADAAPPEQFF. The CDR3 DNA follows: TGCAGTGCAGACGCGGCGCCACCTGAGCAGTTCTTC.

This clonotype was recorded at least ten times. The CDR3 sequence is CAISVTGGGYEQYF. As DNA, the CDR3 is TGTGCCATCAGTGTTACAGGGGGGGGATACGAGCAGTACTTC. The chain joins TRBV10-3 to TRBJ2-7; maybe TRBD1 (8 bases). The CDR3 contains 14 residues. V lost 4 bases, J lost 4 bases, and 14 bases lay in between. Looked up from germline, CDR1 is ENHRY and CDR2 is SYGVKD.

This clonotype was found many times. The J gene is TRBJ1-1, the V gene TRBV7-9; D uncertain. Germline loops: CDR1 SEHNR, CDR2 FQNEAQ (reference sequence). CDR3 length equals 15 residues. V was pared by 5 bases and J by 0 bases, with 13 bases between. The DNA of the CDR3 is TGTGCCAGCAGCAGGGTGATGAACATGAACACTGAAGCTTTCTTT. Translating gives CASSRVMNMNTEAFF.

Only a few counts were recorded for this clonotype. The J gene is TRBJ1-5, the V gene TRBV6-1; D gene ambiguous. V shed 6 bases and J shed 2 bases, with 8 bases lying between them. Germline V CDR1 and CDR2: MNHNS, SASEGT. The CDR3 has 13 residues. CDR3 residues: CASRPPGNQPQHF. CDR3 bases: TGTGCCAGCAGACCCCCTGGCAATCAGCCCCAGCATTTT.

This clonotype has a count of ten or more. The chain is built from TRBV6-4 and TRBJ2-2, with a tentative D call TRBD2 (5 bases). Germline CDR1 reads MRHNA; CDR2 reads SNTAGT. The CDR3 is 14 residues long. V lost 6 bases, J lost 6 bases, and 14 bases lay in between. CDR3 sequence (DNA): TGTGCCAGCAGCGCCACAGAGGAGGCCGGGGAGCTGTTTTTT. It is translated as CASSATEEAGELFF.

The chain is built from TRBV20-1 and TRBJ2-1; 11 nucleotides agree with TRBD2. The CDR3 spans 13 residues. V gave up 4 bases and J gave up 9 bases; unmatched junction bases: 5. CDR1 and CDR2 from the germline V gene are DFQATT and SNEGSKA (reference sequence). As DNA, the CDR3 is TGCAGTGCTAATCTAGCGGGGGGTACTGAGCAGTTCTTC. Its protein product is CSANLAGGTEQFF.